This T cell receptor beta chain was identified during a study of blood T cell repertoires in COVID-19. Study as a whole: The United States, Italy and Spain were the sources of the acute and convalescent COVID-19 samples. T cells, B-cell-depleted T cells, or PBMCs provided the cDNA or gDNA that served as material.

Generated by immunoSEQ multiplex PCR, the TCRdb table keeps only in-frame clones and is missing some. This sample carries about 210,000 clones, around 80% of them seen once, and the ten largest clones take over 10%. The CDR3 runs to 16 residues. Germline CDR1 LNHDA, CDR2 SQIVND (reference sequence). Trimming removed 5 bases from V and 2 bases from J; junction bases left unmatched: 9. Sequenced: peripheral blood. The clonotype comes from a human donor in a cohort sampled during active COVID-19. This chain links TRBV19 with TRBJ2-1; 7 positions match TRBD1. The DNA for the CDR3 is TGTGCCAGTAGTCCCTTCGGTACAGGGGCCTACAATGAGCAGTTCTTC. Its protein is CASSPFGTGAYNEQFF.